This TCR beta chain was identified during a study of T cell responses to AZD1222 COVID-19 vaccine. Using immunoSEQ multiplex PCR, the repertoire was profiled, and TCRdb retains in-frame clones only, with some absent. The sample records about 180,000 clones, 88% being singletons. This clone has a handful of counts. Sequenced material: peripheral blood, taken 28 days after the second AZD1222 dose. The clonotype was recovered from an adult who received the AZD1222 COVID-19 vaccine.

The CDR3 loop reads CASSVGGNRDEQFF. The CDR3, as DNA: TGTGCCAGCAGCGTCGGCGGGAACCGGGATGAGCAGTTCTTC. The chain recombines TRBV9 with TRBJ2-1; tentatively, D is TRBD2 (6 bases). CDR3 length equals 14 residues. The V gene lost 2 bases and the J gene lost 8 bases, with 14 bases spanning the gap. CDR1 is SGDLS and CDR2 is YYNGEE in the germline V gene.